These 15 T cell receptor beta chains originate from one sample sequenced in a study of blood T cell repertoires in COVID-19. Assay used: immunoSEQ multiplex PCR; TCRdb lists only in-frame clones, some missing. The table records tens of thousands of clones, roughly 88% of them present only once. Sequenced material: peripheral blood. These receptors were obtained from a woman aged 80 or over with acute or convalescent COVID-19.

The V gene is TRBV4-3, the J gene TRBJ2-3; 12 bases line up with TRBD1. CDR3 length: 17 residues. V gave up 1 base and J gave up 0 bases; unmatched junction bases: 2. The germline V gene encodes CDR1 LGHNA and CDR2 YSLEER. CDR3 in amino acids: CASSQVGTGGSTDTQYF. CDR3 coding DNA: TGCGCCAGCAGCCAAGTTGGGACAGGGGGCAGCACAGATACGCAGTATTTT.

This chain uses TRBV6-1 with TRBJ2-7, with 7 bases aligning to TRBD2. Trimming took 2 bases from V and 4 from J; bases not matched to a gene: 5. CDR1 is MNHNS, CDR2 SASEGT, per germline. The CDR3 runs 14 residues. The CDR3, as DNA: TGTGCCAGCAGTGAACCAGCGGGAAAGTACGAGCAGTACTTC. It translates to CASSEPAGKYEQYF.

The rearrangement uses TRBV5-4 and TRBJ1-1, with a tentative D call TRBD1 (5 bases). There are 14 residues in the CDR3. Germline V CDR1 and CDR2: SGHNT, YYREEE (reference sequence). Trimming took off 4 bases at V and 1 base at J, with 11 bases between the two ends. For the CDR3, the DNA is TGTGCCAGCAGCACGTCGGGGGGGAACACTGAAGCTTTCTTT. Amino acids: CASSTSGGNTEAFF.

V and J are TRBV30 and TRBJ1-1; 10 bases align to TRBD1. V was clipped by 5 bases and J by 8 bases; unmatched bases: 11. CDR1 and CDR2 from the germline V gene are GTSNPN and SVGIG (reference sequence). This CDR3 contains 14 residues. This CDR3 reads CAWLRRTGGREAFF. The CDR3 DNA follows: TGTGCCTGGCTTCGGCGGACAGGGGGGCGAGAAGCTTTCTTT.

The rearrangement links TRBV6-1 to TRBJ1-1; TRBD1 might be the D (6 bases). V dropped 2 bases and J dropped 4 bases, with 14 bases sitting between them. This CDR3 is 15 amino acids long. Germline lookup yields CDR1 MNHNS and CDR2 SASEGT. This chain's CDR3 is CASSESQGGSTEAFF. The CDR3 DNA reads TGTGCCAGCAGTGAATCACAGGGTGGGAGCACTGAAGCTTTCTTT.

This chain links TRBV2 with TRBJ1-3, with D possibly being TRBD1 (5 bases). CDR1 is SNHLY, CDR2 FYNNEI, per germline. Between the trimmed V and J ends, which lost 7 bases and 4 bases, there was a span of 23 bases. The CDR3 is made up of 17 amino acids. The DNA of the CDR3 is TGTGCCAGCACCCGATGGGGCGGCCGTAACTTAGGAAACACCATATATTTT. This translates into CASTRWGGRNLGNTIYF.

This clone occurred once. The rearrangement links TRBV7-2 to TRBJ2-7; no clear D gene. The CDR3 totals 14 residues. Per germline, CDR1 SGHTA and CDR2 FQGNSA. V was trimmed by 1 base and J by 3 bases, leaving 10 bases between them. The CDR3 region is CASSLGWADYEQYF. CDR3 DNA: TGTGCCAGCAGCTTAGGATGGGCAGACTACGAGCAGTACTTC.

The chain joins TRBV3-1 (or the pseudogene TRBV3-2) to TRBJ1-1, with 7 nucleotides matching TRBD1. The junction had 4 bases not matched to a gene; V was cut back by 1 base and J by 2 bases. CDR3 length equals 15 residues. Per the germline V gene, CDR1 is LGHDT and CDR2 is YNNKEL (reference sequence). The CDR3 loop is CASSQVGTANTEAFF. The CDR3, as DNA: TGTGCCAGCAGCCAAGTGGGGACAGCCAACACTGAAGCTTTCTTT.

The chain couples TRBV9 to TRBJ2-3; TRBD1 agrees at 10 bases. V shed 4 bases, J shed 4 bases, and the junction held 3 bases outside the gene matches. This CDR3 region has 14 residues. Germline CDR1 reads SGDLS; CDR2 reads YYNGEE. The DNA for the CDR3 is TGTGCCAGCAGCTCCGACAGGGGGCCAGATACGCAGTATTTT. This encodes CASSSDRGPDTQYF.

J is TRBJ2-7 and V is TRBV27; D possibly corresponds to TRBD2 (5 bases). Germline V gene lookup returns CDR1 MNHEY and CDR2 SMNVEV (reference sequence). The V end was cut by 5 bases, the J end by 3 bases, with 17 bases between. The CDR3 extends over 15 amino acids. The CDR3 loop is CASSPSFGIYYEQYF. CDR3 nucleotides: TGTGCCAGCAGTCCATCGTTCGGGATCTACTACGAGCAGTACTTC.

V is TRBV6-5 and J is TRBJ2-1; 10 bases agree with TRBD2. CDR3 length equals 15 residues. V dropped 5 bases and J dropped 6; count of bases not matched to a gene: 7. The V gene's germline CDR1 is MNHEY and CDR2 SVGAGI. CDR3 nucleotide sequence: TGTGCCAGCAGTCCCCTGAGCGGGAGGGCCAATGAGCAGTTCTTC. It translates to CASSPLSGRANEQFF.

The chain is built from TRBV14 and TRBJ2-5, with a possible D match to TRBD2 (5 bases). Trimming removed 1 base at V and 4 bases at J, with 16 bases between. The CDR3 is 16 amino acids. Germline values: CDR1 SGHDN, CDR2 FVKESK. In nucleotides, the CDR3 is TGTGCCAGCAGCCAAGGCGCAATTTGGAGCGGAGAGACCCAGTACTTC. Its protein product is CASSQGAIWSGETQYF.

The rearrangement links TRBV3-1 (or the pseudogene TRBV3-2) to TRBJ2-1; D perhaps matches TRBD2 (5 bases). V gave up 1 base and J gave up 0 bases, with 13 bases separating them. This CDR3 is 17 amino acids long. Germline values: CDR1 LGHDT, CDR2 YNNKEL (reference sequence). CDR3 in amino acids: CASSQVRVKSSYNEQFF. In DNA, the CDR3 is TGTGCCAGCAGCCAAGTGCGGGTTAAATCCTCCTACAATGAGCAGTTCTTC.

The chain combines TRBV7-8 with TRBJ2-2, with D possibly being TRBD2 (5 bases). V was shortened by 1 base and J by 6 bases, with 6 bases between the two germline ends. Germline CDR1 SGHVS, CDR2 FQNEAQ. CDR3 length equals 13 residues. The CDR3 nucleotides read TGTGCCAGCAGCTTAGACGGGGCCGGGGAGCTGTTTTTT. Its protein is CASSLDGAGELFF.

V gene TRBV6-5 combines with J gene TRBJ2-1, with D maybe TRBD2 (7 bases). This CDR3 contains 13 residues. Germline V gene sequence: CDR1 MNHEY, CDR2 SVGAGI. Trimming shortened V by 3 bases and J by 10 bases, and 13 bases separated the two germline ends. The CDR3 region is CASSYRGGGEQFF. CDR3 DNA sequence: TGTGCCAGCAGTTATAGAGGGGGAGGGGAGCAGTTCTTC.